This T cell receptor beta chain was sequenced for a study of T cells in Graves' hyperthyroidism and ophthalmopathy. Study as a whole: It was at initial diagnosis, before any treatment, that peripheral blood was collected. Study conclusions and caveats: Most thyroid clonotypes expanded above 0.001 appeared in blood too.

CDR3 length: 14 residues. Germline-derived CDR1 and CDR2 are SGHTA and FQGNSA. V shed 5 bases, J shed 2 bases, and the junction held 6 bases outside the gene matches. There are many counts of this clonotype. No antigen is known for it. Template material for amplifying TCR beta CDR3 regions consisted of RNA transcripts. First-round RT-PCR with HTBI primers amplified the TCR CDR3 region. Using its own MiXCR run on the multiplex PCR reads, TCRdb lists one record per CDR3 protein. The data hold hundreds of thousands of distinct CDR3 sequences, with 20% observed a single time. Those patients with uncontrolled infection, other autoimmune disease, pregnancy or lactation were excluded. From around 11 ml of fresh peripheral blood, PBMCs were isolated.

The clonotype originates from a man under 40 with Graves' ophthalmopathy. The gene calls are TRBV7-2 and TRBJ2-7; TRBD2 matches at 7 bases. The specimen sequenced was blood. The CDR3 spells CASSPHGGTYEQYF. The CDR3 nucleotides are TGTGCCAGCAGCCCCCACGGGGGGACCTACGAGCAGTACTTC.